The sample holds a few counts of the clone carrying this T cell receptor (beta chain). Its antigen is not identified. Per the germline V gene, CDR1 is SGHAT and CDR2 is FQNNGV. The CDR3 runs 14 residues. The trim removed 5 bases at V and 5 bases at J, leaving 7 bases unmatched. Making TCR cDNA involved 5'RACE template switching, which added UMIs and a universal primer site. TCRdb fed the 5' RACE reads into MiXCR, producing one record per CDR3 protein. The table has more than 450,000 distinct CDR3 sequences, less than 25% seen once. The data were taken from a study of T cells after yellow fever vaccination. General observations from the study: After the booster, approximately 96% of CD4 and 88% of CD8 primary-response clones were re-detected. Weaker, the secondary response peaked sooner, at day 5 versus 15.

The J gene is TRBJ2-7, the V gene TRBV11-2, with TRBD1 matching over 9 bases. This TCR derives from a man in his late teens or twenties who received the YFV17D yellow fever vaccine. The sample here was PBMCs, taken approximately 22 days after the first yellow fever vaccination. The DNA for the CDR3 is TGTGCCAGCAGCGCCTGGACAGGGGACAACGAGCAGTACGTC. The encoded protein is CASSAWTGDNEQYV.